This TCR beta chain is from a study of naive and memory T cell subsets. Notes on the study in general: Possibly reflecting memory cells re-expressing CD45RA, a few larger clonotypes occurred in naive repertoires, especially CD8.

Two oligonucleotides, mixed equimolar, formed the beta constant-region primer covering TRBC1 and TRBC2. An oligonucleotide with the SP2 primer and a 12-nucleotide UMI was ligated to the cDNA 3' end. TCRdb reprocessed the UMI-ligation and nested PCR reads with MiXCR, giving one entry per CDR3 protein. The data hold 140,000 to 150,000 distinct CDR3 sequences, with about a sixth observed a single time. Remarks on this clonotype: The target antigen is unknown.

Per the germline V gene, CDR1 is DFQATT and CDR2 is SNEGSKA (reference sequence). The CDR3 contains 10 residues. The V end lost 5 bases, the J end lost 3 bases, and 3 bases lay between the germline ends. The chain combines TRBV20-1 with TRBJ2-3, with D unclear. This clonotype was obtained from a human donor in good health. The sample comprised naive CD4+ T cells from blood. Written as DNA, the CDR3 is TGCAGTGCTGGGACAGATACGCAGTATTTT. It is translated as CSAGTDTQYF.